Following are 10 T cell receptor beta chains from one sample sequenced in a study of blood T cell repertoires in COVID-19. Clones were read by immunoSEQ multiplex PCR, and TCRdb kept only the in-frame ones, dropping some. Of around 230,000 clones in the sample, over 70% are singletons; the top ten hold roughly 30%. The sample consisted of peripheral blood. The receptors derive from a man aged 40-55 years with acute or convalescent COVID-19.

The genes are TRBV3-1 (or the pseudogene TRBV3-2) and TRBJ2-3; 8 positions agree with TRBD2. CDR1 is LGHDT, CDR2 YNNKEL, per germline (reference sequence). CDR3 length: 16 amino acids. The trim removed 1 base at V and 6 bases at J, leaving 9 bases unmatched. CDR3 residues: CASSQGGGRTADTQYF. The CDR3 DNA reads TGTGCCAGCAGCCAAGGCGGCGGGAGGACCGCGGATACGCAGTATTTT.

This chain links TRBV7-2 with TRBJ1-1; 8 nucleotides agree with TRBD1. Germline V gene lookup returns CDR1 SGHTA and CDR2 FQGNSA. V shed 5 bases, J shed 11 bases, and the junction held 7 bases outside the gene matches. The CDR3 totals 12 residues. In DNA, the CDR3 is TGTGCCAGCAGCCCTCAGACAGGGGCCGCTTTCTTT. Translation gives CASSPQTGAAFF.

On this clone: Compared with germline, one end of the junction differs, possibly owing to a read error. The chain couples TRBV5-6 to TRBJ2-7; 8 nucleotides line up with TRBD1. Germline V gives CDR1 SGHDT, CDR2 YYEEEE. CDR3 length: 11 amino acids. The chain's CDR3 is CASSARTGTHF. The CDR3 DNA sequence: TGTGCCAGCAGCGCCCGGACAGGGACTCACTTC.

The rearrangement uses TRBV6-6 and TRBJ2-7; TRBD1 agrees at 10 bases. The CDR3 has 15 residues. Germline loops: CDR1 MNHNY, CDR2 SVGAGI (reference sequence). The trim removed 2 bases at V and 4 bases at J, leaving 5 bases unmatched. CDR3 sequence (DNA): TGTGCCAGCAGTTACGCCGGGACAGGGGATTACGAGCAGTACTTC. Translated: CASSYAGTGDYEQYF.

The chain carries TRBV20-1 and TRBJ2-1; no firm D call. The germline V gene encodes CDR1 DFQATT and CDR2 SNEGSKA (reference sequence). Deletions cut 3 bases from V and 6 bases from J, with 6 bases between. The CDR3 has 11 amino acids. The CDR3: CSASPVNEQFF. The CDR3 DNA sequence: TGCAGTGCTAGCCCCGTCAATGAGCAGTTCTTC.

The V and J genes are TRBV27 and TRBJ2-1, with D possibly TRBD1 on 5 matching bases. CDR3 size: 14 residues. The germline gives CDR1 MNHEY, CDR2 SMNVEV (reference sequence). Trimming shortened V by 2 bases and J by 12 bases, and 17 bases separated the two germline ends. CDR3 sequence (DNA): TGTGCCAGCAGTTTAGGGCAGGGTAGGGTCTCGCAGTTCTTC. Translating gives CASSLGQGRVSQFF.

This sequence joins TRBV27 and TRBJ2-2; D uncertain. V lost 4 bases and J lost 3, with 3 bases in between. In germline, CDR1 is MNHEY, CDR2 SMNVEV (reference sequence). The CDR3 spans 12 residues. CDR3 amino acids: CASSSDTGELFF. CDR3 coding DNA: TGTGCCAGCAGTTCGGACACCGGGGAGCTGTTTTTT.

The chain links TRBV3-1 (or the pseudogene TRBV3-2) to TRBJ2-2; the D gene is possibly TRBD2 (5 bases). Germline V CDR1 and CDR2: LGHDT, YNNKEL (reference sequence). There are 12 residues in the CDR3. The V and J ends lost 4 bases and 8 bases respectively, with 8 bases between them. The CDR3 DNA is TGTGCCAGCAGCCCCGGGGTGGGGGAGCTGTTTTTT. Translated, it gives CASSPGVGELFF.

The table lists this clone with a count of one. J is TRBJ1-2 and V is TRBV30, with D hard to call. This CDR3 is built from 12 residues. Germline V CDR1 and CDR2: GTSNPN, SVGIG (reference sequence). Trimming left V 0 bases short and J 6 bases short, with 8 bases between. CDR3 nucleotides: TGTGCCTGGAGTGTACGTGCAGATGGCTACACCTTC. It yields the protein CAWSVRADGYTF.

This CDR3 reads CSASRDTNNYGYTF. CDR3 sequence (DNA): TGCAGTGCTAGTAGGGACACGAATAACTATGGCTACACCTTC. The chain recombines TRBV20-1 with TRBJ1-2, with TRBD1 as a possible D gene (6 bases). The CDR3 contains 14 residues. Germline V gene lookup returns CDR1 DFQATT and CDR2 SNEGSKA (reference sequence). The ends were cut back, 3 bases at V and 1 base at J, with 12 bases in the middle.